The sequence of this TCR beta chain was determined in a study of T cells after yellow fever vaccination. Turning to the study itself: CD3, CD45RA, CCR7 and CD95 were used to sort EM, EMRA, CM and Tscm memory subsets. Findings and limits, study-wide: A secondary response was less intense yet reached its peak sooner, at day 5 versus 15. Abundant bulk-population clonotypes could contaminate the FACS-sorted repertoires. Booster samples showed a return of most primary-vaccination clones (roughly 96% CD4, about 88% CD8).

This clonotype occurred many times. V gave up 2 bases and J gave up 5 bases, with 9 bases separating them. The CDR3 is 13 amino acids. Germline CDR1 and CDR2: SGHTA and FQGNSA. TCRdb processed the 5' RACE reads anew with MiXCR; each CDR3 protein has one entry. The sample has about 26,000 distinct CDR3 sequences; 4.5% are singletons. V usage is TRBV7-2 and J usage is TRBJ1-1, with D perhaps matching TRBD1 (5 bases). The sequencing used PBMCs, either bulk or a sorted T-cell subset (CD4+, CD8+, memory, or dextramer-sorted; not recorded which), collected on the day of the yellow fever booster vaccination. This TCR derives from a man between 18 and 35 years old who received the YFV17D yellow fever vaccine. CDR3 nucleotide sequence: TGTGCCAGCAGCTTATCTTGGGGGACTGAAGCTTTCTTT. Its protein is CASSLSWGTEAFF.